The 20 T cell receptor beta chains below come from one sample, sequenced in a study of T cell responses to AZD1222 COVID-19 vaccine. Method: immunoSEQ multiplex PCR; TCRdb's copy keeps in-frame clones and lacks some. The sample carries 75,000 to 85,000 clones, roughly 87% recorded once. Source: peripheral blood, taken 28 days after the second AZD1222 dose. The receptors come from an adult who received the AZD1222 COVID-19 vaccine.

A single count supports this clone. This chain connects TRBV11-1 to TRBJ2-3, with TRBD1 matching 8 bases. The CDR3 loop spans 15 amino acids. Germline assignment: CDR1 SGHAT and CDR2 FQDESV (reference sequence). V was pared by 6 bases and J by 0 bases, with 5 bases of the junction left unmatched. The CDR3 nucleotides are TGTGCCAGCAGTTTGGGACAGGACAGCACAGATACGCAGTATTTT. Amino acids: CASSLGQDSTDTQYF.

This chain connects TRBV2 to TRBJ2-3; 9 nucleotides align to TRBD2. The CDR3 covers 14 residues. Germline values: CDR1 SNHLY, CDR2 FYNNEI. The ends lost 6 bases at V and 3 bases at J; junction bases unmatched: 4. CDR3 nucleotide sequence: TGTGCCAGCAGAAAAGCGGGGGGTACAGATACGCAGTATTTT. Its translation: CASRKAGGTDTQYF.

The chain joins TRBV2 to TRBJ1-4, with a weak D call TRBD1 (5 bases). Germline V CDR1 and CDR2: SNHLY, FYNNEI. The CDR3 runs 14 residues. V lost 6 bases to trimming and J lost 0 bases, with 8 bases between them. In nucleotides, the CDR3 is TGTGCCAGCAGAGTGACAGCAACTAATGAAAAACTGTTTTTT. Amino acid sequence: CASRVTATNEKLFF. Filled out from reference TRBV2 and TRBJ1-4, the complete variable domain reads EPEVTQTPSHQVTQMGQEVILRCVPISNHLYFYWYRQILGQKVEFLVSFYNNEISEKSEIFDDQFSVERPDGSNFTLKIRSTKLEDSAMYFCASRVTATNEKLFFGSGTQLSVL.

The rearrangement uses TRBV27 and TRBJ1-5, with unresolved D. The ends were cut back, 2 bases at V and 7 bases at J, with 6 bases in the middle. Germline CDR1 MNHEY, CDR2 SMNVEV (reference sequence). The CDR3 runs to 12 residues. The CDR3 reads CASSLAGQPQHF. The CDR3 DNA reads TGTGCCAGCAGTTTAGCGGGCCAGCCCCAGCATTTT.

J is TRBJ2-7 and V is TRBV24-1, with D maybe TRBD2 (6 bases). The CDR3 extends over 15 amino acids. The V end was cut by 2 bases, the J end by 5 bases, with 15 bases between. Germline-derived CDR1 and CDR2 are KGHDR and SFDVKD. CDR3 loop: CATSDWKGGHNEQYF. The CDR3 nucleotides read TGTGCCACCAGTGATTGGAAGGGAGGTCATAACGAGCAGTACTTC.

The V call is TRBV5-6, the J call TRBJ1-3; D gene uncertain. CDR3 length equals 14 residues. Per the germline V gene, CDR1 is SGHDT and CDR2 is YYEEEE. Trimming removed 2 bases at V and 6 bases at J, with 12 bases between. DNA for the CDR3: TGTGCCAGCAGCTTCTTTGAGGGCCTAAACACCATATATTTT. It is translated as CASSFFEGLNTIYF.

This chain connects TRBV6-5 to TRBJ1-2; D call uncertain. The CDR3 length is 14 residues. Germline V lookup: CDR1 MNHEY, CDR2 SVGAGI. V lost 7 bases and J lost 7, with 19 bases in between. Here the CDR3 DNA reads TGTGCCAGCATGCTAGACGGGCCGCCCGCTGGCTACACCTTC. It encodes CASMLDGPPAGYTF.

V and J are TRBV5-1 and TRBJ1-1; 11 positions agree with TRBD1. The CDR3 consists of 14 residues. After removal of 6 bases from V and 4 bases from J, the junction contained 5 bases not matched to a gene. Germline CDR1 and CDR2: SGHRS and YFSETQ. The CDR3 DNA follows: TGCGCCAGCAAACGGACAGGGGGCAGCACTGAAGCTTTCTTT. Translated: CASKRTGGSTEAFF.

This chain links TRBV7-3 with TRBJ2-7; 7 bases agree with TRBD1. CDR1 SGHTA and CDR2 FQGTGA come from the germline V gene. CDR3 length: 15 amino acids. Germline trimming cut 2 bases from V and 6 bases from J; bases unmatched to any gene: 10. The CDR3 loop reads CASSLLGQSLSEQYF. The CDR3 DNA is TGTGCCAGCAGCTTATTGGGACAGAGCCTTTCCGAGCAGTACTTC.

The rearrangement uses TRBV24-1 and TRBJ2-5; the match to TRBD1 covers 9 bases. The V segment lost 9 bases and the J segment 5 bases; nucleotides outside the gene matches: 6. This CDR3 has 13 amino acids. CDR1 and CDR2 (germline): KGHDR, SFDVKD. The CDR3 loop is CATARTGDETQYF. The CDR3 DNA follows: TGTGCCACCGCCCGGACAGGGGATGAGACCCAGTACTTC.

The chain is built from TRBV5-8 and TRBJ2-1; TRBD1 matches at 7 bases. CDR1 SGHTS and CDR2 YDEGEE come from the germline V gene. This CDR3 contains 16 residues. Germline trimming cut 4 bases from V and 4 bases from J; bases unmatched to any gene: 11. The CDR3 region has the DNA TGTGCCAGCAGCCCGACAGGGAACACCATTTACAATGAGCAGTTCTTC. Residues: CASSPTGNTIYNEQFF.

The CDR3 DNA is TGCAGCGTTGGAAAGGGGACAGATACGCAGTATTTT. Its translation is CSVGKGTDTQYF. The chain uses TRBV29-1 and TRBJ2-3, with TRBD1 as a possible D gene (5 bases). CDR3 length equals 12 residues. The ends were cut back, 4 bases at V and 3 bases at J, with 8 bases in the middle. Germline V gene data show CDR1 as SQVTM and CDR2 as ANQGSEA.

V usage is TRBV14 and J usage is TRBJ1-1, with a tentative D call TRBD1 (5 bases). This CDR3 is built from 12 residues. In germline, CDR1 is SGHDN, CDR2 FVKESK. V lost 4 bases and J lost 5, with 8 bases in between. CDR3 nucleotides: TGTGCCAGCAGCCCCAGGGAGACTGAAGCTTTCTTT. This gives the protein CASSPRETEAFF.

The chain combines TRBV6-5 with TRBJ1-1, with 8 nucleotides matching TRBD1. This CDR3 has 15 amino acids. Per germline, CDR1 MNHEY and CDR2 SVGAGI. The trim removed 2 bases at V and 4 bases at J, leaving 6 bases unmatched. CDR3 sequence reads: CASSYLNRGATEAFF. The CDR3 DNA reads TGTGCCAGCAGTTACCTAAACAGGGGGGCCACTGAAGCTTTCTTT.

The V gene is TRBV5-1, the J gene TRBJ1-4, with a tentative D call TRBD1 (5 bases). The germline V gene encodes CDR1 SGHRS and CDR2 YFSETQ. CDR3 length: 15 residues. The V and J ends lost 0 bases and 8 bases respectively, with 14 bases between them. CDR3: CASSLAGAPEEKLFF. CDR3 bases: TGCGCCAGCAGCTTGGCCGGGGCCCCGGAGGAAAAACTGTTTTTT.

The chain couples TRBV5-1 to TRBJ1-1, with D possibly matching TRBD1 (6 bases). Germline V gene sequence: CDR1 SGHRS, CDR2 YFSETQ. V gave up 0 bases and J gave up 1 base, with 13 bases separating them. The CDR3 extends over 16 amino acids. The CDR3 spells CASSLGVQTGNTEAFF. CDR3 nucleotide sequence: TGCGCCAGCAGCTTGGGGGTCCAGACAGGGAACACTGAAGCTTTCTTT.

The V call is TRBV28, the J call TRBJ1-5, with a weak D call TRBD1 (5 bases). The ends were cut back, 4 bases at V and 5 bases at J, with 24 bases in the middle. The CDR3 is 18 residues long. CDR1 is MDHEN, CDR2 SYDVKM, per germline. In nucleotides, the CDR3 is TGTGCCAGCAGTTCCTCTCCCTCGCCGGGACGGGCCTATCAGCCCCAGCATTTT. Its translation: CASSSSPSPGRAYQPQHF. The variable domain in full, with the rest retrieved from reference TRBV28 and TRBJ1-5, is DVKVTQSSRYLVKRTGEKVFLECVQDMDHENMFWYRQDPGLGLRLIYFSYDVKMKEKGDIPEGYSVSREKKERFSLILESASTNQTSMYLCASSSSPSPGRAYQPQHFGDGTRLSIL.

The rearrangement joins TRBV4-2 to TRBJ1-2, with D possibly TRBD1 on 6 matching bases. Germline-derived CDR1 and CDR2 are LGHNA and YNFKEQ. CDR3 length: 15 residues. With 4 bases removed from V and 8 bases from J, the gap between germline ends came to 20 bases. The CDR3 is CASSRAGQSPRGYTF. The CDR3 DNA reads TGTGCCAGCAGCCGGGCCGGACAGAGCCCCCGCGGCTACACCTTC.

This chain joins TRBV5-1 and TRBJ1-4; no firm D call. The CDR3 totals 15 residues. The V gene's germline CDR1 is SGHRS and CDR2 YFSETQ. V gave up 4 bases and J gave up 3 bases, with 13 bases separating them. The CDR3 loop is CASSVSRFANEKLFF. The CDR3 DNA sequence: TGCGCCAGCAGCGTAAGCAGGTTTGCTAATGAAAAACTGTTTTTT.

The V and J genes are TRBV5-6 and TRBJ2-5; D gene ambiguous. Germline lookup yields CDR1 SGHDT and CDR2 YYEEEE. The CDR3 extends over 13 amino acids. Trimming cost V 0 bases and J 5 bases, with 8 bases left between them. The CDR3 DNA reads TGTGCCAGCAGCTTGGACAGAACGGAGACCCAGTACTTC. This sequence encodes CASSLDRTETQYF.